These 20 T cell receptor beta chains share one sample of origin, sequenced in a study of blood T cell repertoires in COVID-19 (dated by TCRdb to 2018 to 2020). Preparation of the library involved the immunoSEQ multiplex PCR assay. The table comes from immuneACCESS by way of TCRdb, which keeps in-frame sequences with V and J called. Part of the clones is missing from these tables; in studies checked, under half for an unresolved V gene and the rest for unknown reasons. In this sample the table shows about 480,000 clones, less than 90% of which occur a single time. The top ten constitute 7.8% of the sample. The sample was peripheral blood. These receptors were collected from a woman in her 50s with COVID-19, enrolled during active disease.

The CDR3 sequence: CASSQGTGGTGNTIYF. In DNA form, the CDR3 reads TGTGCCAGCAGCCAGGGGACAGGCGGAACTGGAAACACCATATATTTT. The chain employs TRBV3-1 (or the pseudogene TRBV3-2) and TRBJ1-3; 8 bases agree with TRBD1. V lost 3 bases to trimming and J lost 2 bases; unmatched junction nucleotides: 6. CDR1 LGHDT and CDR2 YNNKEL come from the germline V gene (reference sequence). The CDR3 is 16 amino acids.

This chain connects TRBV27 to TRBJ2-1; D is possibly TRBD2 (5 bases). The length of the CDR3 is 13 residues. V dropped 4 bases and J dropped 7 bases, with 11 bases sitting between them. CDR1 MNHEY and CDR2 SMNVEV come from the germline V gene (reference sequence). The CDR3 coding sequence is TGTGCCAGCAGTTCTCGGGGATGGAATGAGCAGTTCTTC. Translating it yields CASSSRGWNEQFF.

CDR3 DNA: TGTGCCAGCAGCCAAGAGGGGGCCGAAGCTTTCTTT. Translating it yields CASSQEGAEAFF. V usage is TRBV4-2 and J usage is TRBJ1-1, with D possibly TRBD1 on 6 matching bases. The germline gives CDR1 LGHNA, CDR2 YNFKEQ. This CDR3 contains 12 residues. V lost 0 bases, J lost 8 bases, and 7 bases lay in between.

The V gene is TRBV5-1, the J gene TRBJ2-7, with 7 bases matching TRBD2. CDR3 size: 14 residues. Per germline, CDR1 SGHRS and CDR2 YFSETQ. Unmatched junction bases numbered 6, after V lost 4 bases and J lost 2 bases. In DNA form, the CDR3 reads TGCGCCAGCAGCCTGAGCGGGGAGCCCTACGAGCAGTACTTC. Translation: CASSLSGEPYEQYF.

J is TRBJ1-6 and V is TRBV28; D is perhaps TRBD1 (5 bases). The V end was cut by 11 bases, the J end by 6 bases, with 11 bases between. The germline V gene encodes CDR1 MDHEN and CDR2 SYDVKM. The CDR3 length is 12 residues. In nucleotides, the CDR3 is TGTGCCTCTAGGGGTCCTAATTCACCCCTCCACTTT. Translated: CASRGPNSPLHF.

The J gene is TRBJ1-3, the V gene TRBV19, with 8 nucleotides matching TRBD1. The V gene's germline CDR1 is LNHDA and CDR2 SQIVND (reference sequence). The ends lost 9 bases at V and 4 bases at J; junction bases unmatched: 5. The CDR3 totals 13 residues. The CDR3 sequence: CASKTGDGNTIYF. In nucleotides, the CDR3 is TGTGCCAGCAAGACAGGGGACGGAAACACCATATATTTT.

This clone came up a few times. The chain couples TRBV28 to TRBJ1-2, with TRBD1 matching over 7 bases. Germline lookup yields CDR1 MDHEN and CDR2 SYDVKM. The CDR3 is made up of 14 amino acids. Unmatched junction bases numbered 10, after V lost 7 bases and J lost 5 bases. DNA for the CDR3: TGTGCCAGCACTGCCTGGACAGGAACATATGGCTACACCTTC. This sequence encodes CASTAWTGTYGYTF.

This CDR3 reads CASSFGQGEGYGYTF. DNA of the CDR3: TGTGCCAGCAGCTTCGGACAGGGGGAAGGCTATGGCTACACCTTC. The gene calls are TRBV5-4 and TRBJ1-2; 10 bases align to TRBD1. After removal of 2 bases from V and 4 bases from J, the junction contained 5 bases not matched to a gene. Germline V gene sequence: CDR1 SGHNT, CDR2 YYREEE (reference sequence). The CDR3 extends over 15 amino acids.

Here the CDR3 DNA reads TGTGCCGATCGGGTAAATACAGGGGGCGGGAAGCCCCAGCATTTT. Encoded protein: CADRVNTGGGKPQHF. The chain joins TRBV6-4 to TRBJ1-5, with TRBD1 identical over 9 bases. CDR3 length: 15 amino acids. Germline V CDR1 and CDR2: MRHNA, SNTAGT. The junction had 16 bases not matched to a gene; V was cut back by 11 bases and J by 8 bases.

The genes are TRBV11-2 and TRBJ2-7, with TRBD1 matching over 9 bases. This CDR3 contains 13 residues. V lost 4 bases and J lost 3; bases outside the gene matches: 1. Germline CDR1 and CDR2: SGHAT and FQNNGV. Here the CDR3 DNA reads TGTGCCAGCAGCTGGACAGGGGACTACGAGCAGTACTTC. Its translation: CASSWTGDYEQYF.

V and J are TRBV5-1 and TRBJ2-5; 8 bases agree with TRBD2. J was trimmed by 2 bases and V by 1 base; bases with no gene match: 4. From germline, CDR1 is SGHRS and CDR2 YFSETQ. The length of the CDR3 is 15 residues. The CDR3 DNA follows: TGCGCCAGCAGCTTGAGCGGGGGAACTCAAGAGACCCAGTACTTC. Protein: CASSLSGGTQETQYF.

The chain employs TRBV2 and TRBJ2-1, with D possibly being TRBD1 (6 bases). Deletions cut 6 bases from V and 7 bases from J, with 10 bases between. The germline V gene has CDR1 SNHLY and CDR2 FYNNEI. The CDR3 runs 12 residues. CDR3 amino acids: CASRNQGNEQFF. The CDR3 DNA sequence: TGTGCCAGCAGGAACCAGGGGAATGAGCAGTTCTTC.

J is TRBJ1-1 and V is TRBV5-1; D not resolved. Germline-derived CDR1 and CDR2 are SGHRS and YFSETQ. Trimming pared 2 bases from V and 8 bases from J, leaving 22 bases between. This CDR3 is built from 16 residues. CDR3 DNA: TGCGCCAGCAGCTTTTCACTTCACGCCGGACCGGGGGAAGCTTTCTTT. It encodes CASSFSLHAGPGEAFF.

The chain is built from TRBV11-2 and TRBJ1-1; TRBD1 aligns across 9 bases. CDR3 length: 16 amino acids. V shed 5 bases, J shed 1 base, and the junction held 8 bases outside the gene matches. Germline loops: CDR1 SGHAT, CDR2 FQNNGV. The CDR3 sequence: CASSPTLGQGNTEAFF. CDR3 nucleotides: TGTGCCAGCAGCCCAACCCTGGGACAGGGGAACACTGAAGCTTTCTTT.

This rearrangement joins TRBV13 to TRBJ1-2; no firm D call. Trimming cost V 2 bases and J 8 bases, with 12 bases left between them. Germline V gives CDR1 PRHDT, CDR2 FYEKMQ (reference sequence). The CDR3 spans 13 residues. CDR3 DNA sequence: TGTGCCAGCAGCTTAACTCCGGGAGGGGGCTACACCTTC. Its translation is CASSLTPGGGYTF.

This chain uses TRBV6-2 or TRBV6-3 with TRBJ1-5, with TRBD1 identical over 11 bases. The germline gives CDR1 MNHEY, CDR2 SVGEGT. The CDR3 has 15 residues. The trim removed 4 bases at V and 7 bases at J, leaving 6 bases unmatched. The CDR3 is CASSFGTGGGQPQHF. The CDR3 coding sequence is TGTGCCAGCAGTTTCGGGACAGGGGGAGGACAGCCCCAGCATTTT.

This chain uses TRBV5-6 with TRBJ2-5; possible D gene TRBD1, 6 bases. CDR3 size: 15 residues. V was pared by 0 bases and J by 4 bases, with 13 bases between. Germline V gene sequence: CDR1 SGHDT, CDR2 YYEEEE. Written as DNA, the CDR3 is TGTGCCAGCAGCTTGGTCCCAGGGGCCGCAGAGACCCAGTACTTC. Encoded protein: CASSLVPGAAETQYF.

J is TRBJ2-2 and V is TRBV10-3, with 9 bases that match TRBD1. There are 15 residues in the CDR3. The germline CDR1 and CDR2 sequences are ENHRY and SYGVKD. V lost 6 bases to trimming and J lost 0 bases; unmatched junction nucleotides: 2. In DNA, the CDR3 is TGTGCCATCAGCCGACAGGGGGCGAACACCGGGGAGCTGTTTTTT. Translation: CAISRQGANTGELFF.

The rearrangement links TRBV29-1 to TRBJ2-5, with D perhaps TRBD1 (5 bases). Trimming pared 0 bases from V and 1 base from J, leaving 12 bases between. This CDR3 is 15 amino acids long. CDR1 SQVTM and CDR2 ANQGSEA come from the germline V gene. The CDR3 sequence: CSVEDLGQGQETQYF. The CDR3 DNA reads TGCAGCGTTGAAGATCTCGGCCAGGGCCAAGAGACCCAGTACTTC.

The chain combines TRBV2 with TRBJ2-2; D is ambiguous. In germline, CDR1 is SNHLY, CDR2 FYNNEI. This CDR3 is built from 14 residues. Trimming shortened V by 11 bases and J by 4 bases, and 17 bases separated the two germline ends. CDR3 residues: CASRKLIPTGELFF. The CDR3 coding sequence is TGTGCCTCTCGTAAACTAATTCCCACCGGGGAGCTGTTTTTT.